The sequence of this T cell receptor (beta chain) was determined in a study of CD8+ T cells in alopecia areata. Study-wide findings and caveats: It was lesional scalp, especially alopecia totalis/universalis, that showed higher clonality than normal scalp. One nonresponder leaves baseline CD8+ expansion's link to response uncertain.

Investigators isolated RNA and reverse transcribed it into cDNA to act as the sequencing template. TCRdb's table, derived via immunoSEQ multiplex PCR, lists solely in-frame clones and lacks some. The sample includes approximately 42,000 clones, less than 70% of them seen just once. Described treatment: oral pan-JAK inhibitor, 5-10 mg twice daily. With respect to this clone: The antigen is undetermined. Other nucleotide sequences from this sample produce the same CDR3.

Trimming stripped 0 bases from V and 5 bases from J, with 4 bases between. This CDR3 contains 11 residues. Germline V gene data show CDR1 as GTSNPN and CDR2 as SVGIG (reference sequence). The chain recombines TRBV30 with TRBJ1-1; no clear D gene. The sequence was obtained from a human donor with alopecia areata. Source: CD8+ T cells sorted from blood, taken at week 4, from a patient treated with tofacitinib. The CDR3, as DNA: TGTGCCTGGAGTGTGGGTACTGAAGCTTTCTTT. This translates into CAWSVGTEAFF.